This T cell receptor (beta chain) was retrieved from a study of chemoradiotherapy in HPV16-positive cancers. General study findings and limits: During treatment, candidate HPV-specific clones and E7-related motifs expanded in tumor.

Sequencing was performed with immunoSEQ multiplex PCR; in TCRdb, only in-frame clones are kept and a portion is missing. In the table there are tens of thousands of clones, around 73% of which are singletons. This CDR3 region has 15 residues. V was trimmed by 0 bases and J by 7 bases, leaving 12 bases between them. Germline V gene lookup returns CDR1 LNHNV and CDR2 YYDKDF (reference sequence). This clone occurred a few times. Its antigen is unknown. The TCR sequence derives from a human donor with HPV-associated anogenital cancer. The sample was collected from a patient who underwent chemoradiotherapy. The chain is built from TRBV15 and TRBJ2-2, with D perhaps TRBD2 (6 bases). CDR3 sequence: CATSREGLANGELFF. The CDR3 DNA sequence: TGTGCCACCAGCAGAGAGGGGCTAGCGAACGGGGAGCTGTTTTTT.